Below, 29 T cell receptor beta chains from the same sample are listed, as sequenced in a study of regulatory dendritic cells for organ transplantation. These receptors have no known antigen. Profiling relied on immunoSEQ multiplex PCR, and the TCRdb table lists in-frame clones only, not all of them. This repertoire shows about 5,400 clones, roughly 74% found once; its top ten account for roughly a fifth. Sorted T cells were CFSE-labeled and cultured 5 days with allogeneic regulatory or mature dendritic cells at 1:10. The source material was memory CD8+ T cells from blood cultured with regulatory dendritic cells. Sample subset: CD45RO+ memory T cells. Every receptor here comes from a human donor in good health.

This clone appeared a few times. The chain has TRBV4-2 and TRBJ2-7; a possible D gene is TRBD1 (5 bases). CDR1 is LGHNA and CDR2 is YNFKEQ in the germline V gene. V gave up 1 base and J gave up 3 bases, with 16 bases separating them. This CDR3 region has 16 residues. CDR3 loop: CASSQAQGDRSYEQYF. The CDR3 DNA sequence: TGTGCCAGCAGCCAAGCTCAGGGTGACAGAAGCTACGAGCAGTACTTC.

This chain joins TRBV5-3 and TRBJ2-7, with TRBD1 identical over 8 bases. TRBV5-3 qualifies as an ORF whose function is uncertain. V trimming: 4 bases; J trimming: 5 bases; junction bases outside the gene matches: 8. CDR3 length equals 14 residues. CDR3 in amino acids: CARSVRQGSHEQYF. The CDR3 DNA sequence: TGTGCCAGAAGCGTCCGACAGGGGTCCCACGAGCAGTACTTC.

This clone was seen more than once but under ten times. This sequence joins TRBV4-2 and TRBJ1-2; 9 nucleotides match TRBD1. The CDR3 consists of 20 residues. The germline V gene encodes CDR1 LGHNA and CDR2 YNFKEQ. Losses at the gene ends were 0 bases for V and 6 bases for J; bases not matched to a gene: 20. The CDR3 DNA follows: TGTGCCAGCAGCCAAGACCGTCGTCCCGGGACAGGGTCCGAGTCCAATGGCTACACCTTC. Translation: CASSQDRRPGTGSESNGYTF.

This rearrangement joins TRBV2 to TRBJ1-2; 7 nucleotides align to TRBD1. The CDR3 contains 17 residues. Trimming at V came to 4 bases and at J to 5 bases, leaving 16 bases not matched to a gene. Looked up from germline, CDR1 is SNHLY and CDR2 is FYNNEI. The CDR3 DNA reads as TGTGCCAGCAGTGTAGCGGAGGGGGCCGCACCTTTTTATGGCTACACCTTC. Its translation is CASSVAEGAAPFYGYTF.

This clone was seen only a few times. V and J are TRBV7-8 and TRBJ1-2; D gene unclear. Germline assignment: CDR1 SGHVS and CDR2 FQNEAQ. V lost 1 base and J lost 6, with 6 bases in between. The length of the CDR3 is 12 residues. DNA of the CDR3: TGTGCCAGCAGCTTAGGAGGAGATGGCTACACCTTC. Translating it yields CASSLGGDGYTF. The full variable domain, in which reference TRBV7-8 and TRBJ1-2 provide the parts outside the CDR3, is GAGVSQSPRYKVAKRGQDVALRCDPISGHVSLFWYQQALGQGPEFLTYFQNEAQLDKSGLPSDRFFAERPEGSVSTLKIQRTQQEDSAVYLCASSLGGDGYTFGSGTRLTVV.

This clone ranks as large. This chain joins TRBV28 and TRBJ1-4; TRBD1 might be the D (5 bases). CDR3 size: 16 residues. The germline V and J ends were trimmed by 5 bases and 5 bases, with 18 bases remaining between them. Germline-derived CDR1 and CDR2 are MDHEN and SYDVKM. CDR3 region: CASSPLQSGGNEKLFF. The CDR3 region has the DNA TGTGCCAGCAGTCCACTCCAGTCCGGGGGGAATGAAAAACTGTTTTTT.

CDR3 nucleotide sequence: TGTGCCAGCAGCGTATCCGGGACGGCGGTTAATGGCTACACCTTC. Residues: CASSVSGTAVNGYTF. The chain uses TRBV7-3 and TRBJ1-2; tentative D call: TRBD1 (5 bases). There are 15 residues in the CDR3. The V and J ends lost 5 bases and 6 bases respectively, with 19 bases between them. Germline V gives CDR1 SGHTA, CDR2 FQGTGA. The full variable domain, with the rest looked up from reference TRBV7-3 and TRBJ1-2, is GAGVSQTPSNKVTEKGKYVELRCDPISGHTALYWYRQSLGQGPEFLIYFQGTGAADDSGLPNDRFFAVRPEGSVSTLKIQRTERGDSAVYLCASSVSGTAVNGYTFGSGTRLTVV.

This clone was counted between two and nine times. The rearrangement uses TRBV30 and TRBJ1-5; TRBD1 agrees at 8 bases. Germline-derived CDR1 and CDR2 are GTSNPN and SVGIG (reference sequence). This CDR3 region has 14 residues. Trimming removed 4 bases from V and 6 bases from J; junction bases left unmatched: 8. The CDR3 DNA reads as TGTGCCTGGAAAGGACAGGGCGAGACTCAGCCCCAGCATTTT. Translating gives CAWKGQGETQPQHF. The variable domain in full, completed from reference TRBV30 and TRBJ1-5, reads SQTIHQWPATLVQPVGSPLSLECTVEGTSNPNLYWYRQAAGRGLQLLFYSVGIGQISSEVPQNLSASRPQDRQFILSSKKLLLSDSGFYLCAWKGQGETQPQHFGDGTRLSIL.

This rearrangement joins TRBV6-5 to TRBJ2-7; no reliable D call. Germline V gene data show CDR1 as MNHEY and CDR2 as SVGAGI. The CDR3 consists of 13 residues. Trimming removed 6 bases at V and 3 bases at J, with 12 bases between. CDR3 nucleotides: TGTGCCAGCAGGCCGGCTAATAGCTACGAGCAGTACTTC. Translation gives CASRPANSYEQYF.

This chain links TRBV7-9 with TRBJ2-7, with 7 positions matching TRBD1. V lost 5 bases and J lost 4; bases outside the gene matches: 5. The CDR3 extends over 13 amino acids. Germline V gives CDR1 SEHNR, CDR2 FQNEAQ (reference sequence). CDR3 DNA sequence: TGTGCCAGCAGCCCTGACAGGGCTTACGAGCAGTACTTC. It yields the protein CASSPDRAYEQYF.

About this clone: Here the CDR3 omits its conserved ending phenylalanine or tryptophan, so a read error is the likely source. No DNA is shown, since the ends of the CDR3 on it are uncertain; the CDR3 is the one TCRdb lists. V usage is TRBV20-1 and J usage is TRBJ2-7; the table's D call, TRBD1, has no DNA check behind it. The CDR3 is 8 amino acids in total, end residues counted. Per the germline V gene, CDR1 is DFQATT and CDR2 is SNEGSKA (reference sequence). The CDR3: CSARQGLL.

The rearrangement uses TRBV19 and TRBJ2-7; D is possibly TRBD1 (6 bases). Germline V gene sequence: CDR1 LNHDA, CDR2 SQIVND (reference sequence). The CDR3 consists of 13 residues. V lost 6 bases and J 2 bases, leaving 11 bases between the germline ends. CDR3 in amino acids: CASRNRETYEQYF. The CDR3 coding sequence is TGTGCCAGTAGGAACAGGGAAACCTACGAGCAGTACTTC.

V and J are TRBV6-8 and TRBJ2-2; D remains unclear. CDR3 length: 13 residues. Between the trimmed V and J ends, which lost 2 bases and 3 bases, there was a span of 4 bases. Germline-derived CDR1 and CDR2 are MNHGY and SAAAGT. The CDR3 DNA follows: TGTGCCAGCAGTTACAGGGACACCGGGGAGCTGTTTTTT. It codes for CASSYRDTGELFF.

The CDR3 coding sequence is TGTGCCAGCAGTGAAGCGTCGGGAGGTGCCTACAATGAGCAGTTCTTC. It specifies CASSEASGGAYNEQFF. The chain is built from TRBV6-1 and TRBJ2-1; 7 bases line up with TRBD2. The CDR3 has 16 amino acids. The germline gives CDR1 MNHNS, CDR2 SASEGT. The J segment lost 2 bases and the V segment lost 0 bases, leaving 4 bases of the junction unmatched.

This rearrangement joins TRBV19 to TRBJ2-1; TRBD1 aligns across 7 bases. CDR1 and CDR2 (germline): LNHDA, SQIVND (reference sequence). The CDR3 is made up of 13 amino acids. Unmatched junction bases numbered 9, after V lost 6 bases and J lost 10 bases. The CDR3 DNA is TGTGCCAGTAGCCAGGGGGAAAGTCAGGAGCAGTTCTTC. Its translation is CASSQGESQEQFF.

The CDR3 reads CASSKGACEDLNQPQHF. CDR3 bases: TGTGCCAGCAGCAAAGGGGCATGCGAGGACTTGAATCAGCCCCAGCATTTT. V and J are TRBV21-1 and TRBJ1-5. TRBV21-1 is reported as a pseudogene. The CDR3 is made up of 17 amino acids.

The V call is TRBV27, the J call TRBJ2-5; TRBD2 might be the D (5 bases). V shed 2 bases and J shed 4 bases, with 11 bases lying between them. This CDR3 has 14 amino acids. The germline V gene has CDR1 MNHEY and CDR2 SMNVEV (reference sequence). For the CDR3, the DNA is TGTGCCAGCAGTTTAGACATAGGGAGAGAGACCCAGTACTTC. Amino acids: CASSLDIGRETQYF.

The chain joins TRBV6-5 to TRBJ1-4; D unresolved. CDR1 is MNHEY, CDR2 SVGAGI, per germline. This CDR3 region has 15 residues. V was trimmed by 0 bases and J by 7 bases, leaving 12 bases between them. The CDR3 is CASSYSVAYVEKLFF. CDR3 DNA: TGTGCCAGCAGTTACTCGGTGGCGTACGTTGAAAAACTGTTTTTT.

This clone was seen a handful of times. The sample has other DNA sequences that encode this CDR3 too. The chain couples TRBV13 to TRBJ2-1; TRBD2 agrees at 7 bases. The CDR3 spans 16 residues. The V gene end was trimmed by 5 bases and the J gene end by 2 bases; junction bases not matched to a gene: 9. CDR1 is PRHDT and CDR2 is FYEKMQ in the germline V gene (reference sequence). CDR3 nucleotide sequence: TGTGCCAGCAGCCCGCGGACTAGGGCCCCCTACAATGAGCAGTTCTTC. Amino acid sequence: CASSPRTRAPYNEQFF.

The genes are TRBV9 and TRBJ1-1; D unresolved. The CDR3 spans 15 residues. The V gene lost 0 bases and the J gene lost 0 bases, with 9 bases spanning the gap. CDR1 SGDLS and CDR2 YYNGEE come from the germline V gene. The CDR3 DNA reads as TGTGCCAGCAGCGTAGATAGAGGGATGAACACTGAAGCTTTCTTT. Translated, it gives CASSVDRGMNTEAFF.

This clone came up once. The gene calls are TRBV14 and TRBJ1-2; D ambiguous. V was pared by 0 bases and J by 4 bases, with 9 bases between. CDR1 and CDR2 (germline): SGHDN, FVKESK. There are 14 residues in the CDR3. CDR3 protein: CASSQDYSLYGYTF. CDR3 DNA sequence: TGTGCCAGCAGCCAAGATTACAGTCTCTATGGCTACACCTTC. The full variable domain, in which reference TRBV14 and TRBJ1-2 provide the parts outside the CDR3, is EAGVTQFPSHSVIEKGQTVTLRCDPISGHDNLYWYRRVMGKEIKFLLHFVKESKQDESGMPNNRFLAERTGGTYSTLKVQPAELEDSGVYFCASSQDYSLYGYTFGSGTRLTVV.

The CDR3 region is CASSLDGGTGANEQFF. The CDR3 DNA reads TGTGCCAGCAGCTTAGACGGGGGAACAGGAGCCAATGAGCAGTTCTTC. The V call is TRBV11-2, the J call TRBJ2-1; D is possibly TRBD2 (6 bases). The length of the CDR3 is 16 residues. CDR1 and CDR2 from the germline V gene are SGHAT and FQNNGV. Trimming took off 0 bases at V and 6 bases at J, with 15 bases between the two ends.

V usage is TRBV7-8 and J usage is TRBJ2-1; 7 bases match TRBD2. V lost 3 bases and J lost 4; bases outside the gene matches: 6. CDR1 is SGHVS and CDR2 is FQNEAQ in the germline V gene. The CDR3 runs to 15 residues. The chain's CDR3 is CASSFSGTSYNEQFF. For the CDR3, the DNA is TGTGCCAGCAGCTTCAGCGGGACCTCGTACAATGAGCAGTTCTTC.

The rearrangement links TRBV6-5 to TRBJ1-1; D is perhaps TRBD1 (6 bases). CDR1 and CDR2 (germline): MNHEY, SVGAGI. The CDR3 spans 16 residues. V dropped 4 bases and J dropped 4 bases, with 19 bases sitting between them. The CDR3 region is CASSCPRGRRCTEAFF. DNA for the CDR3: TGTGCCAGCAGTTGCCCCAGGGGACGGCGGTGCACTGAAGCTTTCTTT.

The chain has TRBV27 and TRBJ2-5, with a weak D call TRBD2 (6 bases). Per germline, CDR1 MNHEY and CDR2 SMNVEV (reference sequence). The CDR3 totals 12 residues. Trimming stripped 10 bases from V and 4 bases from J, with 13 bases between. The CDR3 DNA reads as TGTGCCATTGGAAGGCGGGGAGAGACCCAGTACTTC. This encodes CAIGRRGETQYF.

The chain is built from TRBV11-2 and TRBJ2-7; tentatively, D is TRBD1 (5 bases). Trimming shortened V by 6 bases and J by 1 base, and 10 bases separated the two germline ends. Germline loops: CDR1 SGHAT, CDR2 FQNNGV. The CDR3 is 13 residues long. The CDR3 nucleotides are TGTGCCAGCAGAAACCCAGGGTCCTACGAGCAGTACTTC. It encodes CASRNPGSYEQYF.

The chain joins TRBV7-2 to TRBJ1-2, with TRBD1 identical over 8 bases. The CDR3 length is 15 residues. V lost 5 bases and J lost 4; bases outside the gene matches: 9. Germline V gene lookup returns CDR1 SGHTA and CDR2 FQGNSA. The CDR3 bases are TGTGCCAGCAGCGGAGACAGGGGAGAGGGCTATGGCTACACCTTC. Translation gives CASSGDRGEGYGYTF.

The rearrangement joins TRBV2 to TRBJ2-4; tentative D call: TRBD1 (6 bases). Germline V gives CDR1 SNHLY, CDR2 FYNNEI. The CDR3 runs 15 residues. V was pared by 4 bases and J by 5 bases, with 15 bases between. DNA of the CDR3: TGTGCCAGCAGTGCGGACAGATTAGGTCAAAACATTCAGTACTTC. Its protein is CASSADRLGQNIQYF.

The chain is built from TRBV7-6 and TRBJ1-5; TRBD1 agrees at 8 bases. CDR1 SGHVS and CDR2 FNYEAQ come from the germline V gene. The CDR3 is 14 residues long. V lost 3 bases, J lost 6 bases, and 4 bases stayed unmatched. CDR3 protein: CASSLAGGFQPQHF. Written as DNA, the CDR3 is TGTGCCAGCAGCTTGGCAGGGGGCTTTCAGCCCCAGCATTTT.